These T cell receptor beta chains were read from a single sample in a study of blood T cell repertoires in COVID-19. Sequencing used immunoSEQ multiplex PCR; TCRdb keeps in-frame clones, though not all of them. In the table there are tens of thousands of clones, approximately 85% of which are singletons. Sequencing was carried out using peripheral blood. The receptors were gathered from a human donor in a cohort sampled during active COVID-19. Both conserved end residues are part of each CDR3. Fields, in order: V gene, clone size, J gene, D gene, CDR3 DNA, CDR3 protein. D genes are given only for firm matches. Clone size, where shown, is once, few, many, or a class for clones that have expanded.

V gene: TRBV10-1
clone size: -
J gene: TRBJ2-2
D gene: -
CDR3 DNA: TGCGCCAGCAGTGAGGCAGGATTTAACACCGGGGAGCTGTTTTTT
CDR3 protein: CASSEAGFNTGELFF

V gene: TRBV7-2
clone size: -
J gene: TRBJ2-1
D gene: TRBD2
CDR3 DNA: TGTGCCAGCAGCTTTCCCCAAGCGGGAGGATCGAATGAGCAGTTCTTC
CDR3 protein: CASSFPQAGGSNEQFF

V gene: TRBV21-1
clone size: -
J gene: TRBJ2-7
D gene: -
CDR3 DNA: TGTGCCAGCAGCAAATGCGGACAGGGGCTCCTCGAGCAGTACTTC
CDR3 protein: CASSKCGQGLLEQYF

V gene: TRBV7-8
clone size: -
J gene: TRBJ2-1
D gene: TRBD2
CDR3 DNA: TGTGCCAGCAGCCGCGGACTAGCGGGAGGAACTCGTTACAATGAGCAGTTCTTC
CDR3 protein: CASSRGLAGGTRYNEQFF

V gene: TRBV3-1/TRBV3-2
clone size: -
J gene: TRBJ2-7
D gene: TRBD2
CDR3 DNA: TGTGCCAGCAGGTTCCTAGCGGGAGGCGGGGAGCAGTACTTC
CDR3 protein: CASRFLAGGGEQYF

V gene: TRBV7-2
clone size: -
J gene: TRBJ1-2
D gene: TRBD1
CDR3 DNA: TGTGCCAGCAGTCAAACTGGGGTTAGGCTAGGGGGCGACGTCTATGGCTACACCTTC
CDR3 protein: CASSQTGVRLGGDVYGYTF

V gene: TRBV6-5
clone size: -
J gene: TRBJ1-2
D gene: TRBD1
CDR3 DNA: TGTGCCAGCAGTCTCCCAGGGGGACGGGGCTACACCTTC
CDR3 protein: CASSLPGGRGYTF

V gene: TRBV5-4
clone size: few
J gene: TRBJ2-3
D gene: TRBD1
CDR3 DNA: TGTGCCAGCAGCTGGGACAGGGGGAGGACAGATACGCAGTATTTT
CDR3 protein: CASSWDRGRTDTQYF

V gene: TRBV29-1
clone size: -
J gene: TRBJ1-4
D gene: -
CDR3 DNA: TGCAGCGTTGAAACGCAGGGAGAAAAACTGTTTTTT
CDR3 protein: CSVETQGEKLFF

V gene: TRBV28
clone size: -
J gene: TRBJ2-2
D gene: TRBD2
CDR3 DNA: TGTGCCACCACCCCCGCGGGAGGGCCCTCCGGGGAGCTGTTTTTT
CDR3 protein: CATTPAGGPSGELFF

V gene: TRBV19
clone size: -
J gene: TRBJ2-2
D gene: TRBD1
CDR3 DNA: TGTGCCAGCCGGGACAGAGCGAACACCGGGGAGCTGTTTTTT
CDR3 protein: CASRDRANTGELFF

V gene: TRBV4-3
clone size: -
J gene: TRBJ2-2
D gene: -
CDR3 DNA: TGCGCCAGCAGCTCCCTAGGTAGCGCCAACACCGGGGAGCTGTTTTTT
CDR3 protein: CASSSLGSANTGELFF

V gene: TRBV11-1
clone size: -
J gene: TRBJ2-7
D gene: TRBD1
CDR3 DNA: TGTGCCAGCAGCCTACGGACAGGGGGGAGCCACGAGCAGTACTTC
CDR3 protein: CASSLRTGGSHEQYF

V gene: TRBV7-9
clone size: -
J gene: TRBJ1-1
D gene: TRBD1
CDR3 DNA: TGTGCCAGCAGCGCGAGGACAGGGAGTACTGAAGCTTTCTTT
CDR3 protein: CASSARTGSTEAFF

V gene: TRBV7-6
clone size: -
J gene: TRBJ2-1
D gene: TRBD2
CDR3 DNA: TGTGCCAGCAGCTCTAATAGCGGGAGGTCCTACAATGAGCAGTTCTTC
CDR3 protein: CASSSNSGRSYNEQFF

V gene: TRBV5-4
clone size: few
J gene: TRBJ1-1
D gene: -
CDR3 DNA: TGTGCCAGCGGGACTGGCAATATCGTGGCTTTCTTT
CDR3 protein: CASGTGNIVAFF

V gene: TRBV3-1/TRBV3-2
clone size: few
J gene: TRBJ2-1
D gene: -
CDR3 DNA: TGTGCCAGCAGCCAAGGGCGGGCTAGCGACAAATACAATGAGCAGTTCTTC
CDR3 protein: CASSQGRASDKYNEQFF

V gene: TRBV11-2
clone size: -
J gene: TRBJ1-5
D gene: TRBD1
CDR3 DNA: TGTGCCAGCAGCTTAGGGAGGACAGGATATAGCAATCAGCCCCAGCATTTT
CDR3 protein: CASSLGRTGYSNQPQHF

V gene: TRBV9
clone size: -
J gene: TRBJ1-2
D gene: -
CDR3 DNA: TGTGCCAGCAGTCCGGGGGGATTCGGCTACACCTTC
CDR3 protein: CASSPGGFGYTF

V gene: TRBV6-4
clone size: -
J gene: TRBJ1-2
D gene: TRBD1
CDR3 DNA: TGTGCCAGCAGTCCCCGACAGGGCGGAAACTATGGCTACACCTTC
CDR3 protein: CASSPRQGGNYGYTF

V gene: TRBV18
clone size: -
J gene: TRBJ2-5
D gene: TRBD1
CDR3 DNA: TGTGCCAGCTCATTACGGACAGGGGGGCAGGAGACCCAGTACTTC
CDR3 protein: CASSLRTGGQETQYF

V gene: TRBV9
clone size: -
J gene: TRBJ1-2
D gene: -
CDR3 DNA: TGTGCCAGCAGCGTAGGAGGCCAGGGGCTTTTAGGAGGCTACACCTTC
CDR3 protein: CASSVGGQGLLGGYTF

V gene: TRBV7-5
clone size: -
J gene: TRBJ1-4
D gene: -
CDR3 DNA: TGTGCCAGAAGATTCAGGACAGGGCTCTCTAATGAAAAACTGTTTTTT
CDR3 protein: CARRFRTGLSNEKLFF

V gene: TRBV27
clone size: once
J gene: TRBJ2-3
D gene: -
CDR3 DNA: TGTGCCAGCAGTCGCCCCCTTGGACAGACAGATACGCAGTATTTT
CDR3 protein: CASSRPLGQTDTQYF

V gene: TRBV28
clone size: -
J gene: TRBJ2-7
D gene: TRBD2
CDR3 DNA: TGTGCCAGCAGGCGCCAACTAGCGGGAGGGAGCGAGCAGTACTTC
CDR3 protein: CASRRQLAGGSEQYF

V gene: TRBV28
clone size: -
J gene: TRBJ2-7
D gene: TRBD2
CDR3 DNA: TGTGCCAGCAGTACCCGGACTAGCGGAAACTACGAGCAGTACTTC
CDR3 protein: CASSTRTSGNYEQYF

V gene: TRBV28
clone size: -
J gene: TRBJ1-1
D gene: -
CDR3 DNA: TGTGCCAGTCGTAGGGGCTACACTGAAGCTTTCTTT
CDR3 protein: CASRRGYTEAFF

V gene: TRBV18
clone size: -
J gene: TRBJ1-3
D gene: TRBD1
CDR3 DNA: TGTGCCAGCTCCCCTTCGTCTGGGACAGGGAGCAACACCATATATTTT
CDR3 protein: CASSPSSGTGSNTIYF

V gene: TRBV19
clone size: -
J gene: TRBJ2-1
D gene: TRBD2
CDR3 DNA: TGTGCCAGTAGTTCAGTTTCCGGGACTAGCGGGAGAAATGAGCAGTTCTTC
CDR3 protein: CASSSVSGTSGRNEQFF

V gene: TRBV6-2/TRBV6-3
clone size: -
J gene: TRBJ2-3
D gene: TRBD2
CDR3 DNA: TGTGCCAGCAGTTATCCGGCTAGCGGGCTAGCCTTCACAGATACGCAGTATTTT
CDR3 protein: CASSYPASGLAFTDTQYF

V gene: TRBV6-1
clone size: -
J gene: TRBJ2-7
D gene: TRBD2
CDR3 DNA: TGTGCCAGCAGTGAAGAGGGACTAGCGGGAGCTTACGAGCAGTACTTC
CDR3 protein: CASSEEGLAGAYEQYF